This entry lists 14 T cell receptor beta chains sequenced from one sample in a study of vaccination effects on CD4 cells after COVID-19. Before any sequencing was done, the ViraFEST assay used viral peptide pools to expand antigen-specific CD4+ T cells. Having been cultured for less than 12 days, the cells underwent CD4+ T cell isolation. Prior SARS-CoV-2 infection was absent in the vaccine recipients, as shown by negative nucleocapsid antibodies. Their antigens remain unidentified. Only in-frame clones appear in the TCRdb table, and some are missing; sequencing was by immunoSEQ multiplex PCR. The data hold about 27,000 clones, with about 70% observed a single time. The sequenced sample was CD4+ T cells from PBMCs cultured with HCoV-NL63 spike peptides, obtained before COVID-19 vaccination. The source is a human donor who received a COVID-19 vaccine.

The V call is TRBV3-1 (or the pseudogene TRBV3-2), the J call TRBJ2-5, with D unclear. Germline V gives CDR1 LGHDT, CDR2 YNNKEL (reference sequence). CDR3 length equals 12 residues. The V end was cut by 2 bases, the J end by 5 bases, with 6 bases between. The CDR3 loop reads CASSQFRETQYF. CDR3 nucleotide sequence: TGTGCCAGCAGCCAATTCCGGGAGACCCAGTACTTC.

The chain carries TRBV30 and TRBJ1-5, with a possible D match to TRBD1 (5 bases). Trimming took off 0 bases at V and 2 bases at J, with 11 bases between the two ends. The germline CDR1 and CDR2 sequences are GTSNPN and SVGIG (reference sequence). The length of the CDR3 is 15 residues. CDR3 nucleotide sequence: TGTGCCTGGAGTGTTGGCGCGGGGGGCAATCAGCCCCAGCATTTT. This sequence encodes CAWSVGAGGNQPQHF.

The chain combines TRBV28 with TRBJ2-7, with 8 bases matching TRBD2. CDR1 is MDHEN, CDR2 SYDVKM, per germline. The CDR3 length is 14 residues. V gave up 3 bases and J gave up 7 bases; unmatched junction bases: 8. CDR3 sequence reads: CASSLGLGLLEQYF. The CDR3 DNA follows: TGTGCCAGCAGTTTGGGACTAGGTCTCTTGGAGCAGTACTTC.

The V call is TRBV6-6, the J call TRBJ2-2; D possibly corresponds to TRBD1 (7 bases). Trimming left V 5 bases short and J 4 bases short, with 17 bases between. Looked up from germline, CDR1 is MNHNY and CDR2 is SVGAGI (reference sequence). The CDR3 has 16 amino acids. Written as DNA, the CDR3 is TGTGCCAGCAGTGGGGGGACAGTCCCCGGCACCGGGGAGCTGTTTTTT. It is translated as CASSGGTVPGTGELFF.

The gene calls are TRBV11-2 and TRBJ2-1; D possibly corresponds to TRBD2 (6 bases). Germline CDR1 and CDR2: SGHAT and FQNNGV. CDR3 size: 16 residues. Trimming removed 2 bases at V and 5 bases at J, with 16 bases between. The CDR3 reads CASSLNNGRGHNEQFF. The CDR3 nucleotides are TGTGCCAGCAGCTTAAATAACGGGAGAGGCCACAATGAGCAGTTCTTC.

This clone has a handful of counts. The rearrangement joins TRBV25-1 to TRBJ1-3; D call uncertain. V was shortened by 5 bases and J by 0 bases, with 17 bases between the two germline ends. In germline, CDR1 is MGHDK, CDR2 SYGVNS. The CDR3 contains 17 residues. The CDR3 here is CASSQSPGLSSGNTIYF. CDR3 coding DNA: TGTGCCAGCAGTCAGTCGCCCGGCCTGAGCTCTGGAAACACCATATATTTT. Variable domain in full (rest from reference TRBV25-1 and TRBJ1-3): EADIYQTPRYLVIGTGKKITLECSQTMGHDKMYWYQQDPGMELHLIHYSYGVNSTEKGDLSSESTVSRIRTEHFPLTLESARPSHTSQYLCASSQSPGLSSGNTIYFGEGSWLTVV.

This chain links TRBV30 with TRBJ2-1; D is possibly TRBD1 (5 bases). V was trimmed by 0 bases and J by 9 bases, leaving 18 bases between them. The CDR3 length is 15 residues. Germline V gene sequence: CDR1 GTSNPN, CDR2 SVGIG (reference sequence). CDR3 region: CAWSVLTARRGEQFF. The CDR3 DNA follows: TGTGCCTGGAGTGTACTAACGGCTAGAAGGGGTGAGCAGTTCTTC.

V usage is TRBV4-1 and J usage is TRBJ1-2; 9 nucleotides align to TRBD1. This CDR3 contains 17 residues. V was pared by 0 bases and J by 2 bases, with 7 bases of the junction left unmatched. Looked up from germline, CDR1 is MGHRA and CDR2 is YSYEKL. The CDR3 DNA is TGCGCCAGCAGCCAAGATCTGTGGGACAGGGTCAACTATGGCTACACCTTC. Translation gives CASSQDLWDRVNYGYTF.

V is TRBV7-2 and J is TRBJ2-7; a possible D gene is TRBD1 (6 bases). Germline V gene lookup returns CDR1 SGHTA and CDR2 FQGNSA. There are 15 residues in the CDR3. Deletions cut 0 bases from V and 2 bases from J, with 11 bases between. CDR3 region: CASSLARTAAYEQYF. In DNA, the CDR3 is TGTGCCAGCAGCTTAGCCCGGACAGCCGCCTACGAGCAGTACTTC.

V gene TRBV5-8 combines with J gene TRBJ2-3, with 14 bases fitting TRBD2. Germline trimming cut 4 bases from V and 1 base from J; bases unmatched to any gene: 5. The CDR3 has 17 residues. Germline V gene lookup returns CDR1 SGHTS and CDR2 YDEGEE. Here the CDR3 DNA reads TGTGCCAGCAGCGGGGGGACTAGCGGGGGTGGCACAGATACGCAGTATTTT. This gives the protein CASSGGTSGGGTDTQYF.

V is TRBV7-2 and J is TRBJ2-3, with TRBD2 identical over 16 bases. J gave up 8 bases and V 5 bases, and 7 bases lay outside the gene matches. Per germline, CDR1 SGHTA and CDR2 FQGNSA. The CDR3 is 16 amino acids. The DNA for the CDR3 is TGTGCCAGCAGCGGGGGACTAGCGGGAGGGAAGGGTACGCAGTATTTT. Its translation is CASSGGLAGGKGTQYF. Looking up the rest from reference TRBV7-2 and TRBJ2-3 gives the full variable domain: GAGVSQSPSNKVTEKGKDVELRCDPISGHTALYWYRQSLGQGLEFLIYFQGNSAPDKSGLPSDRFSAERTGGSVSTLTIQRTQQEDSAVYLCASSGGLAGGKGTQYFGPGTRLTVL.

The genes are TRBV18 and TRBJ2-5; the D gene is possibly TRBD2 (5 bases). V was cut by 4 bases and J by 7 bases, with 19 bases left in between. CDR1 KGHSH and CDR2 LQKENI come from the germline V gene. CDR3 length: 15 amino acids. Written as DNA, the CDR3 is TGTGCCAGCTCACTATCTGAAGGGCTAGCATGGACCCAGTACTTC. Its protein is CASSLSEGLAWTQYF.

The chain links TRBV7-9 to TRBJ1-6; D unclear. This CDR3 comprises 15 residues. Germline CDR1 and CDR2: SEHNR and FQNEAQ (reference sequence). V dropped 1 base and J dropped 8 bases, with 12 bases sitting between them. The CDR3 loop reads CASSLDRTMDSPLHF. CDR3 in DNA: TGTGCCAGCAGCTTAGATCGGACGATGGATTCACCCCTCCACTTT.

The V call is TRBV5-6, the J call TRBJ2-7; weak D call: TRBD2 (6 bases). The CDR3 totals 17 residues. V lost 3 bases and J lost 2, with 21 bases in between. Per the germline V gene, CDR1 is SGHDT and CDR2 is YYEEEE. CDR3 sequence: CASSWGPLGREAYEQYF. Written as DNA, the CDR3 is TGTGCCAGCAGCTGGGGCCCCTTGGGCAGGGAGGCCTACGAGCAGTACTTC.